This TCR beta chain was profiled in a study of PD-1 blockade in mismatch repair-deficient tumors. Study overall: All were previously treated, progressing patients with about 11 mismatch repair-deficient cancer types.

Study-level findings and limits: Tumor-resident clones, often undetectable pretreatment in blood, expanded then contracted after pembrolizumab.

CDR1 is SGHKS, CDR2 YYEKEE, per germline (reference sequence). V was cut by 1 base and J by 2 bases, with 10 bases left in between. This CDR3 region has 15 residues. With regard to this clone: Its antigen is not identified.

TCRdb's copy holds only in-frame clones and misses some; the assay was immunoSEQ multiplex PCR. The data contain 80,000 to 130,000 clones, about four fifths of them singletons. The V and J genes are TRBV5-5 and TRBJ2-1; no reliable D call. This sequence was found in an adult with mismatch repair-deficient cancer. The sample here was peripheral blood, taken approximately 36 weeks after starting pembrolizumab. CDR3 sequence: CASSLLAQTYNEQFF. CDR3 DNA sequence: TGTGCCAGCAGCTTGCTGGCTCAAACCTACAATGAGCAGTTCTTC.